This T cell receptor beta chain is from a study of cytomegalovirus exposure and HLA in healthy donors. Notes on the study in general: In vitro data verified a few CMV-associated chains as specific for CMV antigens. Association of a missense DCLRE1C variant with TCR beta V- and J-gene trimming was reported in a later analysis. Later findings reportedly placed an Asian-associated ancestry cluster below the approximately 670-donor mean for N-insertions. Association with HLA alleles at 0.05 false discovery rate was found for 17,000 or so TCR beta sequences in a later analysis.

V was cut by 2 bases and J by 4 bases, with 15 bases left in between. This CDR3 has 15 amino acids. Germline-derived CDR1 and CDR2 are MNHEY and SMNVEV (reference sequence). As regards this clone: Its specificity is unknown.

Amplification used 60 Vbeta primers and 13 Jbeta primers. Here immunoSEQ multiplex PCR was the method, and the copy in TCRdb shows in-frame clones only, minus some. The sample shows some 150,000 clones, around 79% of them seen only once. Sequencing used PBMCs. This sequence originates from a human donor in good health. The chain couples TRBV27 to TRBJ2-7; D uncertain. CDR3 nucleotides: TGTGCCAGCAGTTTAAGCGTCCCTACTAATTACGAGCAGTACTTC. Translation: CASSLSVPTNYEQYF.